Only a few counts were recorded for the clone carrying this T cell receptor (beta chain). TCRdb fed the 5' RACE reads into MiXCR, producing one record per CDR3 protein. Here the sample spans a few hundred thousand distinct CDR3 sequences, about 11% being singletons. This entry belongs to a study of CD8 T cells in ankylosing spondylitis. The CDR3 loop spans 16 amino acids. V lost 8 bases, J lost 1 base, and 8 bases stayed unmatched. CDR1 is SGHRS, CDR2 YFSETQ, per germline. The origin of this receptor is a male donor with ankylosing spondylitis or in good health (not recorded which). Sequenced: blood, either unsorted or a sorted T cell fraction (not recorded which). This chain links TRBV5-1 with TRBJ2-2, with TRBD2 matching over 10 bases. The CDR3 region is CASAPLAGENTGELFF. CDR3 DNA sequence: TGCGCCAGTGCTCCTCTAGCGGGGGAGAACACCGGGGAGCTGTTTTTT.